This T cell receptor beta chain was identified during a study of yellow fever vaccine responses in identical twins. Study-wide results and caveats: It has been reported that, in twins, the vaccine T cell response seemed partly convergent and partly personalized.

A remark on this clonotype: The target antigen is unknown.

The V end lost 2 bases, the J end lost 5 bases, and 12 bases lay between the germline ends. Germline CDR1 and CDR2: WNHNN and SYGVQD (reference sequence). The CDR3 length is 14 residues. Via MiXCR, TCRdb re-called the RT-PCR reads, giving one row per CDR3 protein. This table has 30,000 to 40,000 distinct CDR3 sequences, roughly three fifths appearing once. The starting material was T cells from blood (PBMCs), unsorted or a sorted subset (not recorded which), obtained before or after yellow fever vaccination (not recorded which). The sequence came from a woman between 18 and 29 years old who received the yellow fever vaccine. The chain recombines TRBV10-1 with TRBJ1-1; possible D gene TRBD1, 6 bases. CDR3 sequence: CASSEPAGVTEAFF. In nucleotides, the CDR3 is TGCGCCAGCAGTGAGCCGGCAGGGGTTACTGAAGCTTTCTTT.